The TCR beta chain described here comes from a study of blood T cell repertoires in COVID-19. The protocol was immunoSEQ multiplex PCR, while the TCRdb copy is restricted to in-frame clones and leaves out a portion. The sample consists of approximately 84,000 clones, approximately 87% of them appearing once. Trimming at V came to 7 bases and at J to 0 bases, leaving 5 bases not matched to a gene. The CDR3 contains 13 residues. Looked up from germline, CDR1 is SQVTM and CDR2 is ANQGSEA. V is TRBV29-1 and J is TRBJ1-1; 7 bases fit TRBD1. This TCR was sampled from a human donor with active COVID-19. The donor label of this sample is uncertain. The sequencing sample was made of peripheral blood. CDR3 in DNA: TGCAGCGGGACGACAGGGATGAACACTGAAGCTTTCTTT. Translation gives CSGTTGMNTEAFF. Full variable domain (missing parts from reference TRBV29-1 and TRBJ1-1): SAVISQKPSRDICQRGTSLTIQCQVDSQVTMMFWYRQQPGQSLTLIATANQGSEATYESGFVIDKFPISRPNLTFSTLTVSNMSPEDSSIYLCSGTTGMNTEAFFGQGTRLTVV.